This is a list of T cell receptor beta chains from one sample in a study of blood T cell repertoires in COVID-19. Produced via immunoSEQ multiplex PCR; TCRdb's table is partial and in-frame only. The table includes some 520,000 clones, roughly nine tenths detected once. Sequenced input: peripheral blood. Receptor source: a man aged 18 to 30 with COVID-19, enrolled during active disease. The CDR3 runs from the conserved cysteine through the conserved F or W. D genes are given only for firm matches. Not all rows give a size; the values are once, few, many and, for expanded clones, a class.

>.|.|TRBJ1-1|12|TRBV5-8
CASNFGDPEAFF
TGTGCCAGCAACTTCGGGGATCCTGAAGCTTTCTTT
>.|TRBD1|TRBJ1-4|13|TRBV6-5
CASSWTGGQKLFF
TGTGCCAGCAGTTGGACAGGGGGGCAAAAACTGTTTTTT
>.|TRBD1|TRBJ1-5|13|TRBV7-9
CASSGQGDQPQHF
TGTGCCAGCAGCGGCCAGGGGGATCAGCCCCAGCATTTT
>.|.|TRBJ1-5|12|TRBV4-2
CASSLGNQPQHF
TGTGCCAGCAGCCTAGGCAATCAGCCCCAGCATTTT
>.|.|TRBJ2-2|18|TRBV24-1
CATSAARGGTEVTGELFF
TGTGCCACCAGTGCCGCCAGAGGGGGGACAGAGGTAACCGGGGAGCTGTTTTTT
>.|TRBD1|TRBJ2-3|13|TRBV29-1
CSVEQGAGDTQYF
TGCAGCGTGGAACAGGGGGCGGGAGATACGCAGTATTTT
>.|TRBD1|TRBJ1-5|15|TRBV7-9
CASSSDRGINQPQHF
TGTGCCAGCAGCTCGGACAGGGGGATCAATCAGCCCCAGCATTTT
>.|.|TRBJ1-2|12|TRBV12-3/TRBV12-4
CASSLAKGGYTF
TGTGCCAGCAGTTTAGCAAAGGGGGGCTACACCTTC
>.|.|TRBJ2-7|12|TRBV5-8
CSERRGYYEQYF
TGTAGTGAGCGGAGGGGCTACTACGAGCAGTACTTC
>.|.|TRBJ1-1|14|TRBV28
CASSLGTFGTEAFF
TGTGCCAGCAGTTTAGGGACTTTCGGAACTGAAGCTTTCTTT
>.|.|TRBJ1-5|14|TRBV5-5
CASSQGWGNQPQHF
TGTGCCAGCAGCCAGGGTTGGGGCAATCAGCCCCAGCATTTT
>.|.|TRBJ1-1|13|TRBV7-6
CASSSTGNTEAFF
TGTGCCAGCAGCTCTACAGGAAACACTGAAGCTTTCTTT
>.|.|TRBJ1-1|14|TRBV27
CASSLNSMNTEAFF
TGTGCCAGCAGTTTAAACAGCATGAACACTGAAGCTTTCTTT
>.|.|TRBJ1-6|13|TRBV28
CASEGAGVSPLHF
TGTGCCAGCGAAGGGGCAGGGGTTTCACCCCTCCACTTT
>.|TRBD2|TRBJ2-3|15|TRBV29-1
CSARGTSGYTDTQYF
TGCAGCGCCCGTGGGACTAGCGGCTACACAGATACGCAGTATTTT
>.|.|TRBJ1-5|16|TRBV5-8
CASSLRQELVAQPQHF
TGTGCCAGCAGCCTACGACAGGAATTGGTGGCCCAGCCCCAGCATTTT
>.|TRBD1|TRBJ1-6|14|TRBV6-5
CASRDGTENSPLHF
TGTGCCAGCAGAGATGGGACAGAAAATTCACCCCTCCACTTT
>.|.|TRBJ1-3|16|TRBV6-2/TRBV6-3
CASSDAGESSGNTIYF
TGTGCCAGCAGTGACGCGGGGGAATCCTCTGGAAACACCATATATTTT
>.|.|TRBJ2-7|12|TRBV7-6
CASSLWADEQYF
TGTGCCAGCAGCTTATGGGCAGACGAGCAGTACTTC
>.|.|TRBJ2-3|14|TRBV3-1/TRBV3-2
CASGENNLGHTQYF
TGTGCCAGCGGGGAGAACAACCTTGGCCATACGCAGTATTTT
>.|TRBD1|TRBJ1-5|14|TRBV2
CASRGDSSFQPQHF
TGTGCCAGCAGAGGGGACAGCTCGTTTCAGCCCCAGCATTTT
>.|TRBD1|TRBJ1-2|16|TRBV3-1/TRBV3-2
CASSQEPGQGTYGYTF
TGTGCCAGCAGCCAAGAGCCGGGACAGGGAACGTATGGCTACACCTTC
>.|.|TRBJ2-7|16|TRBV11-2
CASSNWVGRTSYEQYF
TGTGCCAGCAGCAATTGGGTGGGGAGGACCTCCTACGAGCAGTACTTC
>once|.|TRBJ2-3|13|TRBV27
CASTGAVTDTQYF
TGTGCCAGCACTGGAGCGGTCACAGATACGCAGTATTTT
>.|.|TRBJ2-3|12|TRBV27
CASSYNSDTQYF
TGTGCCAGCAGTTATAATTCAGATACGCAGTATTTT
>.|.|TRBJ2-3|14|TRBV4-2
CASSQGVGADTQYF
TGTGCCAGCAGCCAAGGGGTCGGGGCAGATACGCAGTATTTT
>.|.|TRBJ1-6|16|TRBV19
CASSIATRGWNSPLHF
TGTGCCAGTAGTATAGCCACCCGGGGTTGGAATTCACCCCTCCACTTT
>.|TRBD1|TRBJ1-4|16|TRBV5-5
CASSFTGDGGYEKLFF
TGTGCCAGCAGCTTCACAGGGGACGGAGGTTATGAAAAACTGTTTTTT
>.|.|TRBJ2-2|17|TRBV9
CASPRQARLGDTGELFF
TGTGCCAGCCCTCGGCAGGCTAGACTAGGTGACACCGGGGAGCTGTTTTTT